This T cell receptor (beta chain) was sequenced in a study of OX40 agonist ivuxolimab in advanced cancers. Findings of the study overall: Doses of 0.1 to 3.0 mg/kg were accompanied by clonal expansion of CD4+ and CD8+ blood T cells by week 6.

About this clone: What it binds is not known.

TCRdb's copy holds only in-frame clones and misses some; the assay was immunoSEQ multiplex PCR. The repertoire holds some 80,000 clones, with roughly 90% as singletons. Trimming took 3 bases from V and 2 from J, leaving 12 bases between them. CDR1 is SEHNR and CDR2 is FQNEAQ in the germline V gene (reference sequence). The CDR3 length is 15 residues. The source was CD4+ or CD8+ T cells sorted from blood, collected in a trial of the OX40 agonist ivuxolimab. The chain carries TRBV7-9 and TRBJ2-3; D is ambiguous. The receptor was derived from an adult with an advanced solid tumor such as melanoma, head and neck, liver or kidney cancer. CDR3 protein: CASSFSSAPTDTQYF. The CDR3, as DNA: TGTGCCAGCAGCTTTAGCAGCGCGCCCACAGATACGCAGTATTTT.